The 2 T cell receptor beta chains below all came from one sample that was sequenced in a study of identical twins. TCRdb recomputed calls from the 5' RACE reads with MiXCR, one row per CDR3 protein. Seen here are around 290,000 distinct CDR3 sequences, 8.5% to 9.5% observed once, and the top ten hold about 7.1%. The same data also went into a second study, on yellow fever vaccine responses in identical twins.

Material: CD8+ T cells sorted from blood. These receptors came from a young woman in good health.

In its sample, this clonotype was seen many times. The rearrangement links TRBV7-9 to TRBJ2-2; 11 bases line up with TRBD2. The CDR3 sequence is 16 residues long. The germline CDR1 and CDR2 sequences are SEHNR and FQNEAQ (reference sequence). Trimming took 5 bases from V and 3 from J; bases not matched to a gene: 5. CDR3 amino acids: CASSPLTSGDTGELFF. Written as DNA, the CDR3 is TGTGCCAGCAGCCCACTGACTAGCGGGGACACCGGGGAGCTGTTTTTT.

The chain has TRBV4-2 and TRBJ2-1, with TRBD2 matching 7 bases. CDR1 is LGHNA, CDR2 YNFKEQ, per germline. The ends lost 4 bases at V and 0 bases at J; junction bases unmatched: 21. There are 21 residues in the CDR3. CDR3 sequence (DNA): TGTGCCAGCAGCCCCGGGCGGCGGGAGCGAGTCGGGATGATCTCCTACAATGAGCAGTTCTTC. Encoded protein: CASSPGRRERVGMISYNEQFF.